This paragraph reports one T cell receptor (beta chain). As yet, its antigen is unknown. The sample comes from a study of cytomegalovirus exposure and HLA in healthy donors. Study-wide results and limits: Across donors, most TCRs were seen rarely, yet some public ones were widespread. Later, an analysis found that TCR clusters from the first cohort tended to co-occur in the roughly 110 validation repertoires. Reported results showed that the classifier diagnosed cytomegalovirus status with high specificity and sensitivity. The authors listed some 160 TCR beta chains as cytomegalovirus-associated.

Method: immunoSEQ multiplex PCR; TCRdb's copy keeps in-frame clones and lacks some. The sample holds 150,000 or so clones, 75% to 90% seen once. This CDR3 region has 13 residues. Trimming removed 5 bases at V and 6 bases at J, with 13 bases between. Germline loops: CDR1 KGHSH, CDR2 LQKENI. The chain has TRBV18 and TRBJ1-2, with D uncertain. The receptor's source is a woman aged 18 to 35 in good health and CMV-seropositive. Sequences were obtained from PBMCs. The CDR3: CASSLGRGNGYTF. CDR3 sequence (DNA): TGTGCCAGCTCATTAGGACGGGGAAATGGCTACACCTTC.